This entry concerns a single T cell receptor beta chain. This sample stems from a study of T cell responses to AZD1222 COVID-19 vaccine. Assay used: immunoSEQ multiplex PCR; TCRdb lists only in-frame clones, some missing. Of tens of thousands of clones listed, about 90% are singletons. Trimming cost V 3 bases and J 0 bases, with 10 bases left between them. Germline V gene sequence: CDR1 SGHRS, CDR2 YFSETQ. This CDR3 has 16 residues. The chain is built from TRBV5-1 and TRBJ2-6, with D perhaps matching TRBD2 (5 bases). This specimen was peripheral blood, taken on day 0 of AZD1222 vaccination. This sequence was found in an adult in good health. The CDR3 loop is CASSSARDSGANVLTF. The DNA for the CDR3 is TGCGCCAGCAGCTCGGCCCGGGACTCTGGGGCCAACGTCCTGACTTTC.